The present entry profiles one T cell receptor beta chain with its context. Its antigen remains unknown. As for treatment: roughly 11-day PBMC culture with coronavirus spike peptide pools or control peptides (ViraFEST assay). ViraFEST stimulated the growth of antigen-specific T cells using peptide pools and subsequently profiled their TCRs by sequencing. All positive PCR tests were dated between March and December 2020, predating US Alpha, Beta and Delta variants. Germline V gives CDR1 KGHSH, CDR2 LQKENI. This CDR3 is 13 amino acids long. The V and J ends lost 2 bases and 4 bases respectively, with 8 bases between them. The sample comes from a study of vaccination and CD4 T cells after COVID-19. Across the study: Cellular stimulation was performed using overlapping spike peptides derived from SARS-CoV-2, HCoV-NL63, HCoV-OC43 and HCoV-229E.

With the Oncomine TCR Beta short-read assay, DNA from cultured CD4+ T cells was sequenced. Researchers extracted genomic DNA from CD4+ T cells that had been cultured. TCRdb re-called the PCR reads with MiXCR, one entry per CDR3 protein. Seen here are some 14,000 distinct CDR3 sequences, roughly 34% observed once, and the top ten hold roughly a third. J is TRBJ1-1 and V is TRBV18, with no clear D. The sequencing input was cultured CD4+ T cells from blood. The sequence came from a human donor with COVID-19. The CDR3 region is CASSPGLGTEAFF. The CDR3 coding sequence is TGTGCCAGCTCACCAGGGTTGGGCACTGAAGCTTTCTTT.